Only a few counts were recorded for the clone carrying this T cell receptor (beta chain). Its antigen remains unknown. TCRdb ran MiXCR on the 5' RACE reads and lists one entry per CDR3 protein. There are tens of thousands of distinct CDR3 sequences in the sample; 3.5% to 4% occur only once, and about 2.2% lies in the top ten. This sample is part of a study of neurological immune-mediated disorders. The study, taken as a whole, reports: Among expanded clones, no CDR3 amino acid sequences were shared across subjects, a pattern suggesting private repertoires in all groups.

The germline V gene encodes CDR1 MNHEY and CDR2 SMNVEV (reference sequence). The CDR3 consists of 16 residues. The V end lost 6 bases, the J end lost 0 bases, and 17 bases lay between the germline ends. Unsorted libraries came from 2 million PBMCs stored at -80 °C. The clonotype comes from a man aged 25-40 years with multiple sclerosis. This chain joins TRBV27 and TRBJ1-1; D is possibly TRBD1 (5 bases). Specimen: PBMCs. The chain's CDR3 is CASSGAGMRLNTEAFF. The CDR3 DNA sequence: TGTGCCAGCAGCGGGGCGGGTATGAGATTGAACACTGAAGCTTTCTTT.